This T cell receptor (beta chain) comes out of a study of multiple sclerosis patients with progressive multifocal leukoencephalopathy. A note on this clone: Its target is unknown.

Time point of the sample: before natalizumab initiation. Findings and limits, study-wide: Clones expanded at PML were already present before and during natalizumab.

Sequencing was performed with immunoSEQ multiplex PCR; in TCRdb, only in-frame clones are kept and a portion is missing. The sample carries 31,000 or so clones, around 91% recorded once. Germline loops: CDR1 SGHTA, CDR2 FQGNSA. CDR3 size: 16 residues. Sequenced sample: PBMCs. The TCR comes from a human donor with multiple sclerosis. The V call is TRBV7-2, the J call TRBJ2-5, with D perhaps given as TRBD1 or TRBD2 (5 bases each). The J call may be mistaken, given a closer DNA end match to TRBJ2-7. The CDR3 nucleotides read TGTGCCAGCAGCTCCCCGGTGGGAGCAGGGTCCTACGAGCAGTACTTC. Protein: CASSSPVGAGSYEQYF.